This T cell receptor (beta chain) was identified in a study of technical replicates of blood from a handful of donors. Clones were read by immunoSEQ multiplex PCR, and TCRdb kept only the in-frame ones, dropping some. Altogether fewer than 12,000 clones are present, roughly 94% being singletons, with the ten largest covering approximately 7%. The CDR3 sequence is 12 residues long. Between the trimmed V and J ends, which lost 3 bases and 10 bases, there was a span of 13 bases. From germline, CDR1 is GTSNPN and CDR2 SVGIG (reference sequence). The sample taken for sequencing was PBMCs. This TCR was recovered from a human donor in good health. The chain has TRBV30 and TRBJ2-1; perhaps TRBD2 as D (6 bases). DNA for the CDR3: TGTGCCTGGAGCGCTCCGGGACTCGAGCAGTTCTTC. It specifies CAWSAPGLEQFF.